One sample yielded the 8 T cell receptor beta chains listed below, sequenced in a study of cytomegalovirus exposure and HLA in healthy donors. The PCR ran on 60 Vbeta and 13 Jbeta primers. Assay used: immunoSEQ multiplex PCR; TCRdb lists only in-frame clones, some missing. Among over 75,000 clones, roughly 82% were seen once, and the ten largest hold roughly 3.4%. Sequenced: PBMCs. These receptors all come from a man aged 25 to 45 in good health and CMV-seropositive.

The chain carries TRBV6-5 and TRBJ2-3; a weak D match, TRBD1 (5 bases). Germline CDR1 MNHEY, CDR2 SVGAGI. Trimming took 5 bases from V and 4 from J, leaving 10 bases between them. The CDR3 runs 13 residues. This chain's CDR3 is CASSPDRPDTQYF. In DNA form, the CDR3 reads TGTGCCAGCAGTCCTGACAGACCAGATACGCAGTATTTT.

CDR3 sequence: CASRLPGQTIYEQYF. Here the CDR3 DNA reads TGTGCCAGCAGACTACCGGGACAGACTATCTACGAGCAGTACTTC. This chain links TRBV28 with TRBJ2-7; 7 bases align to TRBD1. This CDR3 region has 15 residues. CDR1 and CDR2 from the germline V gene are MDHEN and SYDVKM. V dropped 6 bases and J dropped 3; count of bases not matched to a gene: 11.

The gene calls are TRBV28 and TRBJ1-4; possibly TRBD1 for D (6 bases). The CDR3 is 17 residues long. V was trimmed by 3 bases and J by 4 bases, leaving 18 bases between them. Germline V gene sequence: CDR1 MDHEN, CDR2 SYDVKM. CDR3 bases: TGTGCCAGCAGTTTGGGGCAGACAGGAGCTCTTAATGAAAAACTGTTTTTT. Its translation: CASSLGQTGALNEKLFF.

The chain is built from TRBV18 and TRBJ2-2; 7 bases map to TRBD1. V shed 5 bases and J 6 bases; nucleotides not matched to a gene: 9. Germline CDR1 reads KGHSH; CDR2 reads LQKENI. This CDR3 has 15 residues. CDR3: CASSTGTEFAGELFF. The CDR3, as DNA: TGTGCCAGCTCAACTGGGACAGAATTTGCCGGGGAGCTGTTTTTT.

This chain connects TRBV11-3 to TRBJ2-7; no firm D call. The CDR3 consists of 14 residues. The ends were cut back, 0 bases at V and 2 bases at J, with 8 bases in the middle. Germline V lookup: CDR1 SGHNT, CDR2 YENEEA. The CDR3 reads CASSLDSGPYEQYF. The CDR3, as DNA: TGTGCCAGCAGCTTAGATTCGGGTCCCTACGAGCAGTACTTC.

The V call is TRBV7-2, the J call TRBJ1-1, with 8 bases lining up with TRBD1. The CDR3 consists of 15 residues. Germline trimming cut 5 bases from V and 1 base from J; bases unmatched to any gene: 6. Germline lookup yields CDR1 SGHTA and CDR2 FQGNSA. The CDR3 DNA is TGTGCCAGCAGCCCCTGGACAGGGACGAACACTGAAGCTTTCTTT. This encodes CASSPWTGTNTEAFF.

The gene calls are TRBV6-1 and TRBJ1-1; D may be TRBD1 (6 bases). This CDR3 comprises 15 residues. The V end was cut by 3 bases, the J end by 1 base, with 12 bases between. Germline CDR1 is MNHNS and CDR2 is SASEGT. CDR3 sequence: CASSDLGRGNTEAFF. In DNA form, the CDR3 reads TGTGCCAGCAGTGACTTGGGCAGGGGGAACACTGAAGCTTTCTTT.

The chain links TRBV4-1 to TRBJ2-7; D possibly corresponds to TRBD2 (6 bases). The CDR3 loop spans 15 amino acids. V was clipped by 2 bases and J by 4 bases, with 15 bases between them. Germline V lookup: CDR1 MGHRA, CDR2 YSYEKL. DNA for the CDR3: TGCGCCAGCAGCCAACTAGCGAGTGTCAAATACGAGCAGTACTTC. Amino acid sequence: CASSQLASVKYEQYF.